This T cell receptor (beta chain) was identified during a study of T cell repertoires in cytomegalovirus infection. Across the study: Epitope selection comprised recently identified HLA-C-restricted CMV epitopes and well-studied HLA-B-restricted CMV epitopes. Public TCR beta signatures provided an indication of both CMV infection and a matching HLA type.

Findings of the study overall: HLA-C-restricted CMV-specific TCR beta clonotypes were dominant in the ex vivo response. Carriage of CMV together with the relevant HLA was identifiable through cumulative public TCR beta family frequency.

MiXCR was run by TCRdb on the reads, yielding one entry per CDR3 protein. The sample has 100,000 to 150,000 distinct CDR3 sequences, more than 25% seen once. Concerning this clonotype: What it binds is not known.

The CDR3 extends over 15 amino acids. Per germline, CDR1 MDHEN and CDR2 SYDVKM. The V end was cut by 3 bases, the J end by 7 bases, with 16 bases between. The origin of this receptor is a human donor in good health (CMV status not recorded). Some clones in this sample may be carry-over from other donors' samples. V usage is TRBV28 and J usage is TRBJ2-1, with D perhaps matching TRBD2 (5 bases). The sample consisted of CD8+ T cells from cultured PBMCs, taken from culture after CMV antigen stimulation. The CDR3 DNA sequence: TGTGCCAGCAGTTTGGAGGTCGGGTTGGGGAATGAGCAGTTCTTC. Protein sequence: CASSLEVGLGNEQFF.